These T cell receptor beta chains were read from a single sample in a study of blood T cell repertoires in COVID-19. Profiling relied on immunoSEQ multiplex PCR, and the TCRdb table lists in-frame clones only, not all of them. This table has 100,000 or so clones, 81% appearing once. The specimen sequenced was peripheral blood. The receptors shown here come from a man older than 75 with acute or convalescent COVID-19. Each CDR3 is given with its conserved first and last residue. D genes are given only for firm matches. The size field is filled for only some rows; it gives once, few, many or a size class.

cdr3_nt: TGCAGTGCGAGTTCTAATCCTCCGAACGAGCAGTACTTC
cdr3_aa: CSASSNPPNEQYF
v_call: TRBV20-1
j_call: TRBJ2-7
clone_size: NA
d_call: NA

cdr3_nt: TGCGCCAGCAGTCAATCGCGACAGGGGGCGCATAGAGAGACCCAGTACTTC
cdr3_aa: CASSQSRQGAHRETQYF
v_call: TRBV23-1
j_call: TRBJ2-5
clone_size: once
d_call: TRBD1

cdr3_nt: TGCAGCGTACACAGGGCTACCTATGGCTACACCTTC
cdr3_aa: CSVHRATYGYTF
v_call: TRBV29-1
j_call: TRBJ1-2
clone_size: once
d_call: NA

cdr3_nt: TGTGCCAGCTCATCACCGGGACAGACCAAATACGAGCAGTACTTC
cdr3_aa: CASSSPGQTKYEQYF
v_call: TRBV18
j_call: TRBJ2-7
clone_size: NA
d_call: TRBD1

cdr3_nt: TGTGCCAGCAGGGTAAACAGGGGTTCCTACAATGAGCAGTTCTTC
cdr3_aa: CASRVNRGSYNEQFF
v_call: TRBV2
j_call: TRBJ2-1
clone_size: NA
d_call: TRBD1

cdr3_nt: TGTGCCAGCATCAGCAGGGGGCAGTCCTACAATGAGCAGTTCTTC
cdr3_aa: CASISRGQSYNEQFF
v_call: TRBV28
j_call: TRBJ2-1
clone_size: NA
d_call: TRBD1

cdr3_nt: TGTGCCAGTAGTATACGGTCAACTAGCACAGATACGCAGTATTTT
cdr3_aa: CASSIRSTSTDTQYF
v_call: TRBV19
j_call: TRBJ2-3
clone_size: once
d_call: NA

cdr3_nt: TGTGCCAGCAGCCAAGCGGGACTAGCGGGAGGTAACACCGGGGAGCTGTTTTTT
cdr3_aa: CASSQAGLAGGNTGELFF
v_call: TRBV3-1/TRBV3-2
j_call: TRBJ2-2
clone_size: NA
d_call: TRBD2

cdr3_nt: TGTGCCAGCAGTGAAATAGGGACAGGGCAAGAGACCCAGTACTTC
cdr3_aa: CASSEIGTGQETQYF
v_call: TRBV25-1
j_call: TRBJ2-5
clone_size: few
d_call: TRBD1

cdr3_nt: TGTGCCAGCTCAATTCTAGTGTTCGATGAGCAGTTCTTC
cdr3_aa: CASSILVFDEQFF
v_call: TRBV18
j_call: TRBJ2-1
clone_size: NA
d_call: NA

cdr3_nt: TGTGCCAGCAGCTTAACGTTACGTGCTAGCGGTGACAATGAGCAGTTCTTC
cdr3_aa: CASSLTLRASGDNEQFF
v_call: TRBV7-3
j_call: TRBJ2-1
clone_size: NA
d_call: TRBD2

cdr3_nt: TGCGCCAGCAGCTTGGTAGGGGGCGCGGGGACCCAGTACTTC
cdr3_aa: CASSLVGGAGTQYF
v_call: TRBV5-1
j_call: TRBJ2-5
clone_size: NA
d_call: TRBD1

cdr3_nt: TGTGCCAGCAGCAGAAAAGGGGCCGGGGAGCTGTTTTTT
cdr3_aa: CASSRKGAGELFF
v_call: TRBV21-1
j_call: TRBJ2-2
clone_size: NA
d_call: NA

cdr3_nt: TGTGCCAGCAGTTACTCGGTCGGACAGACCTACGAGCAGTACTTC
cdr3_aa: CASSYSVGQTYEQYF
v_call: TRBV6-5
j_call: TRBJ2-7
clone_size: NA
d_call: NA

cdr3_nt: TGTGCCAGCTTCAGGGGAATCGAAAAACTGTTTTTT
cdr3_aa: CASFRGIEKLFF
v_call: TRBV6-6
j_call: TRBJ1-4
clone_size: many
d_call: NA

cdr3_nt: TGTGCCAGCAGCCCTTATGACAGGGATGAAGCTTTCTTT
cdr3_aa: CASSPYDRDEAFF
v_call: TRBV12-3/TRBV12-4
j_call: TRBJ1-1
clone_size: NA
d_call: TRBD1

cdr3_nt: TGTGCCAGCAGCTATAGCGGGAGTAGGACAGATACGCAGTATTTT
cdr3_aa: CASSYSGSRTDTQYF
v_call: TRBV7-9
j_call: TRBJ2-3
clone_size: NA
d_call: TRBD2

cdr3_nt: TGTGCCAGCTCACCAAATTGGGACAGGGCTACCGGGGAGCTGTTTTTT
cdr3_aa: CASSPNWDRATGELFF
v_call: TRBV18
j_call: TRBJ2-2
clone_size: NA
d_call: TRBD1

cdr3_nt: TGTGCCAGCAGCTTAACGGCTAGCGGGAGAACAGATACGCAGTATTTT
cdr3_aa: CASSLTASGRTDTQYF
v_call: TRBV7-3
j_call: TRBJ2-3
clone_size: NA
d_call: TRBD2

cdr3_nt: TGTGCCAGCAGCGAGCGGGAGGGCTACAATGAGCAGTTCTTC
cdr3_aa: CASSEREGYNEQFF
v_call: TRBV27
j_call: TRBJ2-1
clone_size: few
d_call: TRBD2

cdr3_nt: TGTGCCAGCAGTCCCGGCCCTCGGGGCTCCTACAATGAGCAGTTCTTC
cdr3_aa: CASSPGPRGSYNEQFF
v_call: TRBV11-2
j_call: TRBJ2-1
clone_size: NA
d_call: NA

cdr3_nt: TGTGCCAGCAGAGGGACAGCCACAGATACGCAGTATTTT
cdr3_aa: CASRGTATDTQYF
v_call: TRBV6-5
j_call: TRBJ2-3
clone_size: NA
d_call: TRBD1

cdr3_nt: TGCGCCAGCAGCTTGGGTGGGACTAGCGGGAGGCAAGAGACCCAGTACTTC
cdr3_aa: CASSLGGTSGRQETQYF
v_call: TRBV5-1
j_call: TRBJ2-5
clone_size: NA
d_call: TRBD2

cdr3_nt: TGTGCCAGCTCACCACCGAACAGGCCAACCTACAATGAGCAGTTCTTC
cdr3_aa: CASSPPNRPTYNEQFF
v_call: TRBV18
j_call: TRBJ2-1
clone_size: NA
d_call: NA

cdr3_nt: TGTGCCAGCAGAGAACTAGCGGGAGATGAGGAGCTGTTTTTT
cdr3_aa: CASRELAGDEELFF
v_call: TRBV7-9
j_call: TRBJ2-2
clone_size: NA
d_call: TRBD2

cdr3_nt: TGTGCCAGCAGCTTAGTAGGGCCCGGGACAGGGTCCAACTATGGCTACACCTTC
cdr3_aa: CASSLVGPGTGSNYGYTF
v_call: TRBV11-2
j_call: TRBJ1-2
clone_size: NA
d_call: TRBD1

cdr3_nt: TGTGCCAGCAGCCAAGGAGTCGGGAGGAACACTGAAGCTTTCTTT
cdr3_aa: CASSQGVGRNTEAFF
v_call: TRBV14
j_call: TRBJ1-1
clone_size: once
d_call: NA

cdr3_nt: TGTGCCATCAGTGGGACAGTAAGTCAGCCCCAGCATTTT
cdr3_aa: CAISGTVSQPQHF
v_call: TRBV10-3
j_call: TRBJ1-5
clone_size: NA
d_call: NA

cdr3_nt: TGCGCCAGCATCGGACAGTTCAATCAGCCCCAGCATTTT
cdr3_aa: CASIGQFNQPQHF
v_call: TRBV10-2
j_call: TRBJ1-5
clone_size: NA
d_call: NA

cdr3_nt: TGCAGCGTTGATGGGGCCCAAGCGGGGGGATACAATGAGCAGTTCTTC
cdr3_aa: CSVDGAQAGGYNEQFF
v_call: TRBV29-1
j_call: TRBJ2-1
clone_size: NA
d_call: TRBD2

cdr3_nt: TGCGCCAGCAGCTTGGCCGGGGACAGGGCCTACGAGCAGTACTTC
cdr3_aa: CASSLAGDRAYEQYF
v_call: TRBV5-1
j_call: TRBJ2-7
clone_size: NA
d_call: TRBD1

cdr3_nt: TGTGCCAGCAGTTACTCCAATGGGGACAGGGGTGACGAGCAGTACTTC
cdr3_aa: CASSYSNGDRGDEQYF
v_call: TRBV6-2/TRBV6-3
j_call: TRBJ2-7
clone_size: once
d_call: TRBD1

cdr3_nt: TGCGCCAGCAGCTTCGAAGTAGCGGGACCTCTCACCGGGGAGCTGTTTTTT
cdr3_aa: CASSFEVAGPLTGELFF
v_call: TRBV5-1
j_call: TRBJ2-2
clone_size: NA
d_call: TRBD2

cdr3_nt: TGTGCCAGCAGCTTAGGTCTAGGAACCCGTGAGCAGTTCTTC
cdr3_aa: CASSLGLGTREQFF
v_call: TRBV11-1
j_call: TRBJ2-1
clone_size: NA
d_call: NA

cdr3_nt: TGTGCCAGCTCACAAGACAGAAACACTGAAGCTTTCTTT
cdr3_aa: CASSQDRNTEAFF
v_call: TRBV18
j_call: TRBJ1-1
clone_size: NA
d_call: NA

cdr3_nt: TGTGCCAGCAGTTTATTCCGCAGGGGCTCCTCTGGAAACACCATATATTTT
cdr3_aa: CASSLFRRGSSGNTIYF
v_call: TRBV28
j_call: TRBJ1-3
clone_size: NA
d_call: NA

cdr3_nt: TGTGCCAGCAGTTGGGGGACAGGGGGCGGATTAGGTGGCTACACCTTC
cdr3_aa: CASSWGTGGGLGGYTF
v_call: TRBV28
j_call: TRBJ1-2
clone_size: NA
d_call: TRBD1

cdr3_nt: TGTGCCAGTAGAAGACAGATGAACACCGGGGAGCTGTTTTTT
cdr3_aa: CASRRQMNTGELFF
v_call: TRBV19
j_call: TRBJ2-2
clone_size: NA
d_call: NA

cdr3_nt: TGTGCCAGCAGCTTAGCGGGAGTCGTCAATCAGCCCCAGCATTTT
cdr3_aa: CASSLAGVVNQPQHF
v_call: TRBV7-9
j_call: TRBJ1-5
clone_size: NA
d_call: NA

cdr3_nt: TGTGCCAGCAGTTCTTACGGACAGGGGGCCACTCAGCCCCAGCATTTT
cdr3_aa: CASSSYGQGATQPQHF
v_call: TRBV27
j_call: TRBJ1-5
clone_size: few
d_call: TRBD1

cdr3_nt: TGTGCCAGCTCACCAGGACTAGCGGGAGTTCGGTCCCAAGAGACCCAGTACTTC
cdr3_aa: CASSPGLAGVRSQETQYF
v_call: TRBV18
j_call: TRBJ2-5
clone_size: NA
d_call: TRBD2

cdr3_nt: TGTGCCACCAGCCCCTCCTCGAGCACAGATACGCAGTATTTT
cdr3_aa: CATSPSSSTDTQYF
v_call: TRBV15
j_call: TRBJ2-3
clone_size: NA
d_call: NA

cdr3_nt: TGTGCCAGCAGTAGATCCGGGACTAGCGTAGATACGCAGTATTTT
cdr3_aa: CASSRSGTSVDTQYF
v_call: TRBV28
j_call: TRBJ2-3
clone_size: few
d_call: TRBD2

cdr3_nt: TGTGCCAGCAGTGACAGGGTACACACGAACACCGGGGAGCTGTTTTTT
cdr3_aa: CASSDRVHTNTGELFF
v_call: TRBV2
j_call: TRBJ2-2
clone_size: NA
d_call: NA

cdr3_nt: TGTGCCAGTAGTAAGGATTACGCCCAGGGCTGGTACGAGCAGTACTTC
cdr3_aa: CASSKDYAQGWYEQYF
v_call: TRBV19
j_call: TRBJ2-7
clone_size: once
d_call: NA

cdr3_nt: TGTGCCAGCTCACCTGCAGGGGCCTCCTATGGCTACACCTTC
cdr3_aa: CASSPAGASYGYTF
v_call: TRBV18
j_call: TRBJ1-2
clone_size: few
d_call: NA

cdr3_nt: TGTGCCTGGGGGACATACTACGAGCAGTACTTC
cdr3_aa: CAWGTYYEQYF
v_call: TRBV30
j_call: TRBJ2-7
clone_size: NA
d_call: NA